The clone carrying this TCR beta chain was picked up a small number of times. The record originates from a study of glioma-infiltrating T cells. Amplification of TCR alpha and beta CDR3 regions from RNA used iRepertoire nested multiplex PCR. MiXCR was run by TCRdb on the multiplex PCR reads, yielding one entry per CDR3 protein. The data contain about 190,000 distinct CDR3 sequences, more than 25% of them singletons. The germline V gene encodes CDR1 KGHSH and CDR2 LQKENI. Trimming cost V 0 bases and J 2 bases; bases outside gene matches: 7. CDR3 length equals 16 residues. The clonotype originates from a human donor with low-grade glioma or glioblastoma, undergoing nonglioma brain surgery, or in good health (not recorded which). Material: glioma tissue, nonneoplastic brain tissue, or PBMCs (not recorded which). The V gene is TRBV18, the J gene TRBJ2-7; 7 nucleotides match TRBD1. The CDR3 reads CASSPPSGTAPYEQYF. The DNA of the CDR3 is TGTGCCAGCTCACCACCCTCCGGGACAGCGCCCTACGAGCAGTACTTC. The full variable domain, with the rest looked up from reference TRBV18 and TRBJ2-7, is NAGVMQNPRHLVRRRGQEARLRCSPMKGHSHVYWYRQLPEEGLKFMVYLQKENIIDESGMPKERFSAEFPKEGPSILRIQQVVRGDSAAYFCASSPPSGTAPYEQYFGPGTRLTVT.